Listed here is a single T cell receptor (beta chain). Its antigen is currently not known. There are no base qualities to consult, and no much larger clone falls within one base. The roughly 37 donors, aged about 6 to 95 years, were systemically healthy Caucasian individuals from Russia. Each donor gave approximately 9.4 milliliters of peripheral blood, drawn into EDTA-treated Vacutainer tubes. Ficoll-Paque density-gradient centrifugation was used to isolate PBMCs, with at least 6.5 million obtained per sample. Trizol reagent was used to extract total RNA from the PBMCs, yielding at least 5 micrograms per sample. Naive CD45RAhigh/CD27high T cell percentages were measured by flow cytometry on a PBMC aliquot from every donor. This specimen belongs to a study of blood T cells in healthy people across ages (dated by TCRdb to about 2015). In the study overall: Template switching captured roughly one uniquely barcoded TCR beta cDNA molecule per two T cells in model experiments. Donors were grouped into four age groups: young (average roughly 17 years), middle-aged (under 40), aged (approximately 67) and long-lived (approximately 75). Two additional independent replicas of 1 million unique cDNA reads from the same blood draw were analyzed for two donors (one aged 18 to 29 and one aged 80 or older). Using deep sequencing normalized with unique cDNA molecular identifiers, the study measured how TCR beta repertoire diversity changes with age. The investigation overall reported the following: Total diversity estimates from one million sequenced T cells were considered lower bounds and underestimates. The CMV infection status of donors was not known, potentially confounding age-related changes in expanded clonotypes. Observed TCR beta diversity per million T cells fell roughly linearly with age, and a significant reduction was already apparent by age around 40. There was a strong correlation between observed TCR beta diversity and the percentage of naive T cells measured by flow cytometry. Compared with the aged group, the long-lived group had more naive CD4+ T cells, fewer expanded clones and increased TCR diversity, a pattern suggesting age selection. Conclusive comparison of naive and antigen-experienced compartments was prevented by the profiling of bulk unsorted PBMCs.

Library preparation employed 5' RACE. Sequencing used an Illumina HiSeq 2500. The second PCR ran for about 7 to 11 cycles and used a J-beta primer mix along with a sample-barcoded 5' primer. A template-switch 5' adaptor carrying 12 random nucleotides introduced a unique molecular identifier onto each TCR beta cDNA molecule. At least 2.5 million CDR3-containing paired-end reads were obtained from each sample. First-strand cDNA was synthesized from all RNA with the Mint cDNA synthesis kit, primed by a TRBC-specific oligonucleotide. All cDNA was treated with uracil-DNA glycosylase and then went through a first 18-cycle PCR with the universal primers M1SS and BC2_uni_R. The authors' analysis ran thus. Each sample was normalized by randomly selecting 1 million high-quality reads, each carrying a distinct molecular identifier. Instead of being binned into consensus sequences, reads with shared molecular identifiers were discarded. MiTCR, set to a Q25 quality threshold and the strictest error-elimination algorithm, was used for CDR3 identification, clonotype clustering and error correction. Lower-bound total TCR beta diversity was estimated with a nonparametric unseen species model using Euler transformation. TCRdb itself trimmed the public reads at Q25 with fastp, ran MiXCR and retained productive beta chains. Rows are unified per CDR3 protein, each entry keeping the most common DNA and genes. TCRdb's processing, not the authors', yielded these V and J calls. The sample table lists 500,000 to 650,000 distinct CDR3 sequences, roughly a quarter of them with a count of one. 3% to 4% of the sample is in the top ten clones.

Clipping removes 2 bases from V and 9 bases from J, with 24 as the unmatched junction base count. CDR1 and CDR2, per the germline V gene, are MNHEY and SVGAGI. The cysteine opens and the phenylalanine closes a CDR3 of 20 amino acids. Just the 60-base CDR3 DNA is kept, in frame starting at base 1. In addition, the sample was reused for a study of T cells of mothers and their children. As described in the second report: Donors were nine systemically healthy Caucasian individuals: three mothers and their six children. cDNA synthesis consumed the entire amount of extracted RNA, loaded at 1.5 ug RNA in each 15 ul reaction. In the second PCR, the M1S primer added sample barcodes and 2-4 random nucleotides. Each mother yielded over 10 million TCR beta CDR3 reads and each child 2.5 million to 3 million reads. Thymic selection shapes the output of TCR recombination in a similar way in related and unrelated pairs, and inherited differences have a minor effect. Normalized repertoire overlap was always slightly but never significantly higher in related than unrelated mother-child pairs. No persistent microchimeric T cell clones were found, with a detection sensitivity of 75 to 100 clones per million clonotypes. To look for features that set related mother-child pairs apart from unrelated individuals, the researchers ran deep NGS to compare the TCR beta repertoires of mothers and children. Mothers averaged about 37 +/- 4 years of age and children averaged around 10 +/- 4 years. After adapter ligation with NEBNext reagents, the libraries were sequenced on Illumina HiSeq 2000 with 100+100 nt paired-end reads. To prevent cross-contamination, the mother and child libraries were prepared one month apart and sequenced in separate runs. For each donor, somewhere between roughly 500,000 and 2,100,000 distinct TCR beta clonotypes were identified. Naive TCR beta clonotypes were estimated from low-frequency clonotypes matched to each donor's FACS-determined naive share, without sorting.

The chain uses TRBV6-5 and TRBJ1-3, and 8 bases in between align with TRBD1. The clonotype originates from a boy younger than 10 in good health. The specimen was blood. In nucleotide form, the sequence is TGTGCCAGCAGTTACAGAGGCGGATTTCAGGGGGCGCATATGTTCGGCACCATATATTTT. Its product reads: CASSYRGGFQGAHMFGTIYF.